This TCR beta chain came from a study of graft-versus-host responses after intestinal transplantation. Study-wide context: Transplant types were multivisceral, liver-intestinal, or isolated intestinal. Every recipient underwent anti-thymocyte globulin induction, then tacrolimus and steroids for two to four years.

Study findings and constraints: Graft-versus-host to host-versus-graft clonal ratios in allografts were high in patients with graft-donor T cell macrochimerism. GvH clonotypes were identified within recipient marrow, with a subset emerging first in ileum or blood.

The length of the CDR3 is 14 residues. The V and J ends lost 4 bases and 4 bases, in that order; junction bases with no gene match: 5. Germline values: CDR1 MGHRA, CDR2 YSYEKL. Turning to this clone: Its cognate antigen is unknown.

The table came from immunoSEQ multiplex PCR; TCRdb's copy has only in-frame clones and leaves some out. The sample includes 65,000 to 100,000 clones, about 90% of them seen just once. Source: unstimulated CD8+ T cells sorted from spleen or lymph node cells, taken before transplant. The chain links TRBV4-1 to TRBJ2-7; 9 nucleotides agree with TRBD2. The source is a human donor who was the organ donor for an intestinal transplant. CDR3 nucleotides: TGCGCCAGCAGCCTAGCCCTAGCGGGATACGAGCAGTACTTC. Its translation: CASSLALAGYEQYF.